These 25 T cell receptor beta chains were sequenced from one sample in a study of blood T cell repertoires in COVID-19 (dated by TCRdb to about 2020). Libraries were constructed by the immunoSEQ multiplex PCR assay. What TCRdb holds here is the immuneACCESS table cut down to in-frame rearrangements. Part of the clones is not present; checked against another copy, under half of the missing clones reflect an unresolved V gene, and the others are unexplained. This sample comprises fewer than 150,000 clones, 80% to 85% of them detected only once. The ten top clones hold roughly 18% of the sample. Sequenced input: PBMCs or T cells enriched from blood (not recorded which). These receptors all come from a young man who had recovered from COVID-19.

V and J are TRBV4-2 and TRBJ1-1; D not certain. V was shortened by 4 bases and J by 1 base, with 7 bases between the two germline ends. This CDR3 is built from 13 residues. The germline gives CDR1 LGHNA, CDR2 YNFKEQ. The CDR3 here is CASSRTSNTEAFF. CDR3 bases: TGTGCCAGCAGCCGAACTTCGAACACTGAAGCTTTCTTT.

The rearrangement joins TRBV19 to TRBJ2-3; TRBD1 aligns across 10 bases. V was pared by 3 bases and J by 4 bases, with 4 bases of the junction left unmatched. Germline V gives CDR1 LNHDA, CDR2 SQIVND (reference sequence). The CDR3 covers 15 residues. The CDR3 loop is CASSIWGQGSDTQYF. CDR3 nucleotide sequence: TGTGCCAGTAGTATCTGGGGACAGGGGTCAGATACGCAGTATTTT.

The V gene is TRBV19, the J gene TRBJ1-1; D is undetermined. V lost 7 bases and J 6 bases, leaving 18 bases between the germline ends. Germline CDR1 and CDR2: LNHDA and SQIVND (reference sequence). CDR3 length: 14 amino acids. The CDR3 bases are TGTGCCAGTACCACCGACCGGCTCGGGGCTGAAGCTTTCTTT. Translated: CASTTDRLGAEAFF.

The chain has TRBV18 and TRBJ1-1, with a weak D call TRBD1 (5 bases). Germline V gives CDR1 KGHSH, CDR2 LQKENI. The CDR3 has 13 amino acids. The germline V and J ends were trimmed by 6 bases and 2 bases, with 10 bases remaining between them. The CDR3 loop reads CASSSTGNTEAFF. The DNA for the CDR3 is TGTGCCAGCTCTTCAACAGGTAACACTGAAGCTTTCTTT.

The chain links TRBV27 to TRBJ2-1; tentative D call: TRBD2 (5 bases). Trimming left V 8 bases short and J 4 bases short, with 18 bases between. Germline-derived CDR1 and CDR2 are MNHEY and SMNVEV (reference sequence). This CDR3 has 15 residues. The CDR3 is CASSFRGPLYNEQFF. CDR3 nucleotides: TGTGCCAGCTCTTTTCGAGGGCCCTTGTACAATGAGCAGTTCTTC.

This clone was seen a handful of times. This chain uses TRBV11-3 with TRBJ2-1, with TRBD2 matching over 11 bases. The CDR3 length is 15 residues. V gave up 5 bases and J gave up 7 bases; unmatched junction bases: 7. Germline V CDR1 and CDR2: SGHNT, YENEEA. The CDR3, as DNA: TGTGCCAGCAGCAAACTAGCGGGGGCCCCTAATGAGCAGTTCTTC. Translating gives CASSKLAGAPNEQFF.

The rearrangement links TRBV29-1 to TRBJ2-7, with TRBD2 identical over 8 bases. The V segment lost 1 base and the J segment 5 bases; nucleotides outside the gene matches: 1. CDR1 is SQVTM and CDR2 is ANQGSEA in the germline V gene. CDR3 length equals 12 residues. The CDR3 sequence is CSVEGLAHEQYF. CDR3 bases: TGCAGCGTTGAAGGACTAGCGCACGAGCAGTACTTC.

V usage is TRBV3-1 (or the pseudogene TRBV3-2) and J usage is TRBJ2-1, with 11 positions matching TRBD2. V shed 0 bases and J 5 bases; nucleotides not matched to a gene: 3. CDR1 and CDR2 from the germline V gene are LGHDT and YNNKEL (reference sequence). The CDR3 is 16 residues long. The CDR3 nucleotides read TGTGCCAGCAGCCAAGAATTGACTAGCGGGGACAATGAGCAGTTCTTC. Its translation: CASSQELTSGDNEQFF.

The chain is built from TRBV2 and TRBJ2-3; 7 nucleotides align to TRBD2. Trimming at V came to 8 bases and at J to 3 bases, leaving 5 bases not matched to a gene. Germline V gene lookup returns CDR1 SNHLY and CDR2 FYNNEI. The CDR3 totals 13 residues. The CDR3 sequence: CASQTGGTDTQYF. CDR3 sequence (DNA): TGTGCCAGCCAAACCGGGGGGACAGATACGCAGTATTTT.

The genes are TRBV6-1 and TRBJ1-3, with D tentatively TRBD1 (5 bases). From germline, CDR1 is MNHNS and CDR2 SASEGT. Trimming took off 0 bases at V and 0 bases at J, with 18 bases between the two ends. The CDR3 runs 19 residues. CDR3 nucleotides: TGTGCCAGCAGTGAAGCCGGCAGGGAAGGGATTAACTCTGGAAACACCATATATTTT. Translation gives CASSEAGREGINSGNTIYF.

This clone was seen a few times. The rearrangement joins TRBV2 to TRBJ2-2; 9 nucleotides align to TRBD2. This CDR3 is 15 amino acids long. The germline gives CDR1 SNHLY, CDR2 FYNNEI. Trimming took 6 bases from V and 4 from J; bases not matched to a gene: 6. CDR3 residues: CASRRELAGTGELFF. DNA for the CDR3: TGTGCCAGCAGGAGAGAACTAGCGGGCACCGGGGAGCTGTTTTTT.

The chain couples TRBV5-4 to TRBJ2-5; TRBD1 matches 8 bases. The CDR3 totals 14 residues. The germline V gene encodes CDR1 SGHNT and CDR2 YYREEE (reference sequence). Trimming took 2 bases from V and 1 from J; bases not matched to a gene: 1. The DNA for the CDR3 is TGTGCCAGCAGCTTCGGACAGGGCCAAGAGACCCAGTACTTC. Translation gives CASSFGQGQETQYF. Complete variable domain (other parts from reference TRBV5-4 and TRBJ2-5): ETGVTQSPTHLIKTRGQQVTLRCSSQSGHNTVSWYQQALGQGPQFIFQYYREEENGRGNFPPRFSGLQFPNYSSELNVNALELDDSALYLCASSFGQGQETQYFGPGTRLLVL.

In DNA, the CDR3 is TGCAGCGTTGAAGCCCCCTTCCCGCGGGTCCGGGAGACCCAGTACTTC. It yields the protein CSVEAPFPRVRETQYF. The chain combines TRBV29-1 with TRBJ2-5; D perhaps matches TRBD2 (5 bases). CDR1 SQVTM and CDR2 ANQGSEA come from the germline V gene. V was shortened by 1 base and J by 5 bases, with 20 bases between the two germline ends. This CDR3 has 16 residues.

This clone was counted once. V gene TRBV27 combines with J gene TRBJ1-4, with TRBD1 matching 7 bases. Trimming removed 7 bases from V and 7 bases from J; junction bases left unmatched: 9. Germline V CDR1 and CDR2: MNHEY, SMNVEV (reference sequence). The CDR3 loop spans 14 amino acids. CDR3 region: CASKLQTGSEKLFF. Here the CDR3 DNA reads TGTGCCAGCAAACTACAGACAGGGAGTGAAAAACTGTTTTTT.

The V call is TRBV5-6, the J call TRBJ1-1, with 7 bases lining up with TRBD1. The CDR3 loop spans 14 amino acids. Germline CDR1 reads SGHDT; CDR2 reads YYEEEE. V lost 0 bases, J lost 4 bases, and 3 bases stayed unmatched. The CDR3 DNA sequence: TGTGCCAGCAGCTTGGTTCAGGGGGGCACTGAAGCTTTCTTT. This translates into CASSLVQGGTEAFF.

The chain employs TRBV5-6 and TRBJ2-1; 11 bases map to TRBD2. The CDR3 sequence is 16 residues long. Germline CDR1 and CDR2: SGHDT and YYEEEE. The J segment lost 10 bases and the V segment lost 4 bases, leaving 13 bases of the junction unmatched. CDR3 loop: CASSPLTSGRSAEQFF. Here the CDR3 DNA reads TGTGCCAGCAGCCCCCTTACTAGCGGGAGAAGCGCGGAGCAGTTCTTC.

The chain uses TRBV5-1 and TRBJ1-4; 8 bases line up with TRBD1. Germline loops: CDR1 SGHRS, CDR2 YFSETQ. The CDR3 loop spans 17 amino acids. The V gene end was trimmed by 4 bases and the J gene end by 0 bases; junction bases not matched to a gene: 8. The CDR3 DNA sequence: TGCGCCAGCAGCCCAGGACAGGGCGTAGCAACTAATGAAAAACTGTTTTTT. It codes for CASSPGQGVATNEKLFF.

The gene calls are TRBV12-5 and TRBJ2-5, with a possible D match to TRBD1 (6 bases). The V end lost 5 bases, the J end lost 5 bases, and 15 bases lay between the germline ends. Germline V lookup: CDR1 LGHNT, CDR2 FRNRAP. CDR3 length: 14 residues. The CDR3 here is CASGTGIGLETQYF. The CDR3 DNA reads TGTGCTAGTGGTACAGGGATAGGTTTGGAGACCCAGTACTTC.

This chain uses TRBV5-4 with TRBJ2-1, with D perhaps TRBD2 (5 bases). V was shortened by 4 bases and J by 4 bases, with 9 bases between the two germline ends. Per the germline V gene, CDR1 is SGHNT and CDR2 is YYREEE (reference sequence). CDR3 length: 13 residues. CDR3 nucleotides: TGTGCCAGCAGCGGCCGGGGTTACAATGAGCAGTTCTTC. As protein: CASSGRGYNEQFF.

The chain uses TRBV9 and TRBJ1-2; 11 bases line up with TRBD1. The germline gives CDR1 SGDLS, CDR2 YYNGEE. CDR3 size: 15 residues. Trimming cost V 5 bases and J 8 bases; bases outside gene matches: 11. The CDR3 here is CASSSTGTGGFGYTF. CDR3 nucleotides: TGTGCCAGCAGTTCCACAGGGACAGGGGGGTTCGGCTACACCTTC.

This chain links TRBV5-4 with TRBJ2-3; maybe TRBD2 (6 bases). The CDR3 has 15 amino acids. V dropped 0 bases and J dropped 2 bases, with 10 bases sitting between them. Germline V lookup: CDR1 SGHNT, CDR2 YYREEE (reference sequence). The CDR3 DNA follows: TGTGCCAGCAGCTTGGCCGGGGGTTTCACAGATACGCAGTATTTT. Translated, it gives CASSLAGGFTDTQYF.

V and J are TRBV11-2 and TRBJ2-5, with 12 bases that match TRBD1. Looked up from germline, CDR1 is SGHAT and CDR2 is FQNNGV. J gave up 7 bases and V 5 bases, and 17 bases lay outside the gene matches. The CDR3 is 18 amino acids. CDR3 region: CASSLGEPGQGAQGTQYF. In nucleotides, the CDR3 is TGTGCCAGCAGCCTCGGGGAGCCGGGACAGGGGGCGCAGGGGACCCAGTACTTC. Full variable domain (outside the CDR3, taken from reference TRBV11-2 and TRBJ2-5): EAGVAQSPRYKIIEKRQSVAFWCNPISGHATLYWYQQILGQGPKLLIQFQNNGVVDDSQLPKDRFSAERLKGVDSTLKIQPAKLEDSAVYLCASSLGEPGQGAQGTQYFGPGTRLLVL.

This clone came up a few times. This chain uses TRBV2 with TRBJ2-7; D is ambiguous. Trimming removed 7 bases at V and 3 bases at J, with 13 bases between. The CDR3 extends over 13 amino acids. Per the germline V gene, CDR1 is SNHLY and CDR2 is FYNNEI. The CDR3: CASTPESNYEQYF. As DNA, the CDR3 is TGTGCCAGCACCCCGGAGTCCAACTACGAGCAGTACTTC.

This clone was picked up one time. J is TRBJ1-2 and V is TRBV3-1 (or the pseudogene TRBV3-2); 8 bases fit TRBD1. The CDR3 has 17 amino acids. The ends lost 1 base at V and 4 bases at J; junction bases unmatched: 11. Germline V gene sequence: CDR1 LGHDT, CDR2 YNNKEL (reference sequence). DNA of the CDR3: TGTGCCAGCAGCCAAGTGTTAGGACAGGGTGAGGGCTATGGCTACACCTTC. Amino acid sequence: CASSQVLGQGEGYGYTF.

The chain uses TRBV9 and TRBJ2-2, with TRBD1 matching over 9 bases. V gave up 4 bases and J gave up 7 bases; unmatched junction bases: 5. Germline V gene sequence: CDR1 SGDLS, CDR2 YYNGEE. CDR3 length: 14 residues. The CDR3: CASSRTGASGELFF. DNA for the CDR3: TGTGCCAGCAGCCGGACAGGGGCAAGCGGGGAGCTGTTTTTT.